The source of this T cell receptor (beta chain) is a study of PD-1 blockade in classical Hodgkin lymphoma. General observations from the study: Any patient who commenced nivolumab under 1 year after ASCT was excluded. It was among complete responders that baseline diversity resembled that of newly diagnosed patients.

Produced via immunoSEQ multiplex PCR; TCRdb's table is partial and in-frame only. The sample yields approximately 10,000 clones, about 85% seen once. A remark on this clone: The antigen remains unidentified.

Germline CDR1 SGHTA, CDR2 FQGNSA. The CDR3 has 12 amino acids. Trimming stripped 3 bases from V and 3 bases from J, with 2 bases between. Indicated time point: cycle 4 day 1 (C4D1), after less than 7 weeks of nivolumab. Relapses following autologous stem cell transplantation were seen in all patients, with brentuximab vedotin exposure varying. The study isolated CD8+ T cells from thawed PBMCs by magnetic negative selection. V usage is TRBV7-2 and J usage is TRBJ2-2; D gene ambiguous. The specimen comprised CD8+ T cells from blood, sampled before the fourth cycle of nivolumab. The TCR originated in a human donor with classical Hodgkin lymphoma. The donor label of this sample is uncertain. The CDR3 protein is CASSFDTGELFF. DNA of the CDR3: TGTGCCAGCAGCTTCGACACCGGGGAGCTGTTTTTT. Filled out from reference TRBV7-2 and TRBJ2-2, the complete variable domain reads GAGVSQSPSNKVTEKGKDVELRCDPISGHTALYWYRQSLGQGLEFLIYFQGNSAPDKSGLPSDRFSAERTGGSVSTLTIQRTQQEDSAVYLCASSFDTGELFFGEGSRLTVL.